This entry concerns a single T cell receptor beta chain. Its recognized antigen is unknown. Per-base qualities were not stored, and no clone one base away is much larger. The immunoSEQ Assay, a bias-controlled multiplex PCR, was used to amplify TCRbeta CDR3 regions from genomic DNA. In the paper's pipeline: Within the assay, amplification of reference gene primers was used to estimate how many nucleated cells each sample contained. To quantify the absolute abundance of each unique TCRbeta CDR3 rearrangement, sequence reads were collapsed and filtered. For each sample, productive Simpson clonality was calculated as the square root of Simpson's diversity index across productive rearrangements. TCRdb took over this immuneACCESS table, retaining in-frame rearrangements with V and J assigned. Such tables are incomplete; in checked studies, under half of the missing clones stem from an unresolved V gene, and the remainder is unexplained. V and J calls and clone size are given by that table; D and trimming were obtained from the DNA. For this sample the table gives 300,000 to 350,000 clones, of which almost 90% were detected only once. The top ten clones comprise 3.5% to 4.5% of the sample.

This entry comes from a study of blood T cell repertoires in COVID-19 (dated by TCRdb to about 2020). Looking at the study overall: Samples covering the acute and convalescent phases of COVID-19 were provided by collaborators in the United States, Italy and Spain. The samples were drawn from two sources: the first 160 participants of the ongoing ImmuneRACE study, and 1,000 to 1,500 subjects contributed by 6 global collaborators. Nearly every sample came with metadata listing a de-identified subject ID, COVID-19 status, age in years and sex. The prospective study material was composed of cDNA or gDNA derived from T cells, B-cell-depleted T cells, or PBMCs. The repertoires were released in a freely available public database meant as a resource for research on the immune response to SARS-CoV-2. Where HLA class I and class II types were available, the types were taken from metadata supplied by the sample provider, not from assay-based typing. The dataset comprised deeply sampled blood TCRbeta repertoires from subjects exposed to, actively infected with, or recovered from COVID-19.

There are 16 amino acids in the CDR3, from cysteine to phenylalanine inclusive. The read is trimmed to its CDR3 DNA, 48 bases read in frame from base 1. Compared with germline, V lacks 7 bases and J lacks 2 bases; bases without a gene match: 8. Per the germline V gene (reference sequence), LNHDA is the CDR1 and SQIVND is the CDR2. Overall study results and their limits: The quantity of clinical and demographic metadata differed by source and by participant and was supplied without curation.

Enrolling through a virtual design, the prospective study's participants ranged in age from roughly 18 to 100 years and lived across around 25 United States geographic areas. In the prospective study, cohorts were assigned on the basis of participant-reported clinical history obtained from a screening survey and a study questionnaire. Mobile phlebotomists in the prospective study collected whole blood, serum and a nasopharyngeal or oropharyngeal swab from every participant. Over a roughly two-month period, participants in the prospective study had the option of providing additional blood draws and questionnaires. Blood samples from the prospective study were shipped frozen or at room temperature prior to DNA extraction.

The material sequenced was PBMCs or T cells enriched from blood (not recorded which). The V and J genes are TRBV19 and TRBJ2-3; a stretch of 11 junction bases matches TRBD2. This receptor was taken from a woman aged 18 to 35 with acute COVID-19. The nucleotides are TGTGCCAGTACGGGGGCTAGCGGGAGGTACACAGATACGCAGTATTTT. This gives the protein CASTGASGRYTDTQYF.